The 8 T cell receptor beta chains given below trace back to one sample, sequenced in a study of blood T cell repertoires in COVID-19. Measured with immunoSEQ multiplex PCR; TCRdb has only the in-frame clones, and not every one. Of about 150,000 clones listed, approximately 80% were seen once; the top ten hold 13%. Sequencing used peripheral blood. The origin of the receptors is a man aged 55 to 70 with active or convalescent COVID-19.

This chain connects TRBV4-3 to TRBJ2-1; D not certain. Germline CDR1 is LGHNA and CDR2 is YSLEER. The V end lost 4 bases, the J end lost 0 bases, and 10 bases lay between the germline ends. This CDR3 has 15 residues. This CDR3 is CASSPQSSSYNEQFF. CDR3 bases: TGCGCCAGCAGCCCTCAATCGAGCTCCTACAATGAGCAGTTCTTC.

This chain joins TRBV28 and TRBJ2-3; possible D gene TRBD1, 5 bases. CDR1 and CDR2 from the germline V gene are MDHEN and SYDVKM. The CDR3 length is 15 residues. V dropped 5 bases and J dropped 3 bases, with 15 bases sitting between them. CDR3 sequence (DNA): TGTGCCAGCAGTGTATTGGGGCAGGGTACAGATACGCAGTATTTT. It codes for CASSVLGQGTDTQYF.

CDR3 nucleotide sequence: TGTGCCAGCAGCCAAGGGGCTAGCGGGTTTGCCGGGGAGCTGTTTTTT. It specifies CASSQGASGFAGELFF. The gene calls are TRBV3-1 (or the pseudogene TRBV3-2) and TRBJ2-2, with 8 bases aligning to TRBD2. There are 16 residues in the CDR3. Trimming cost V 1 base and J 6 bases; bases outside gene matches: 7. The germline V gene encodes CDR1 LGHDT and CDR2 YNNKEL (reference sequence).

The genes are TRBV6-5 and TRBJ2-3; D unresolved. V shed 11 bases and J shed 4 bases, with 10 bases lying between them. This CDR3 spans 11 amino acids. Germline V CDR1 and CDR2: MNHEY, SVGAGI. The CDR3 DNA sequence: TGTGCCGTTGGCCGGGCAGATACGCAGTATTTT. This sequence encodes CAVGRADTQYF.

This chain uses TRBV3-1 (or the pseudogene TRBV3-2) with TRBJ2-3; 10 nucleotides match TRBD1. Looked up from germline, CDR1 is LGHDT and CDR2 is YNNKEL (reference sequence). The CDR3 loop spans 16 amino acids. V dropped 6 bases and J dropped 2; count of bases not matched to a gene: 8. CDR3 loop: CASSPRTGGATDTQYF. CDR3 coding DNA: TGTGCCAGCAGTCCCAGGACAGGGGGGGCCACAGATACGCAGTATTTT.

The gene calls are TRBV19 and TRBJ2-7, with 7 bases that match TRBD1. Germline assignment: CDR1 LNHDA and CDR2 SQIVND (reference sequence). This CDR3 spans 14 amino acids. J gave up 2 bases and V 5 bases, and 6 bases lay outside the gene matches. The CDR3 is CASSLNRGPYEQYF. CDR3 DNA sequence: TGTGCCAGTAGTCTCAACAGGGGCCCCTACGAGCAGTACTTC.

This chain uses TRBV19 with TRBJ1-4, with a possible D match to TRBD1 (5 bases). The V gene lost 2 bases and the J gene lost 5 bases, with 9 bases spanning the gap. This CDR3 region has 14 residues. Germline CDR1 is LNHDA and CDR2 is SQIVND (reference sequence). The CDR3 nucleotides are TGTGCCAGTAGTATATTTGGACAAAATGAAAAACTGTTTTTT. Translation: CASSIFGQNEKLFF.

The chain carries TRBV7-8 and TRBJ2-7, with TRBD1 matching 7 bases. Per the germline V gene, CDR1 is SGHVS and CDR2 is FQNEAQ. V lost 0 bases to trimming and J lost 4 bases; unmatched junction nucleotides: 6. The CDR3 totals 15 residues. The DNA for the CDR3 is TGTGCCAGCAGCTTAGCGGAGACAGGGAAATACGAGCAGTACTTC. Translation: CASSLAETGKYEQYF.